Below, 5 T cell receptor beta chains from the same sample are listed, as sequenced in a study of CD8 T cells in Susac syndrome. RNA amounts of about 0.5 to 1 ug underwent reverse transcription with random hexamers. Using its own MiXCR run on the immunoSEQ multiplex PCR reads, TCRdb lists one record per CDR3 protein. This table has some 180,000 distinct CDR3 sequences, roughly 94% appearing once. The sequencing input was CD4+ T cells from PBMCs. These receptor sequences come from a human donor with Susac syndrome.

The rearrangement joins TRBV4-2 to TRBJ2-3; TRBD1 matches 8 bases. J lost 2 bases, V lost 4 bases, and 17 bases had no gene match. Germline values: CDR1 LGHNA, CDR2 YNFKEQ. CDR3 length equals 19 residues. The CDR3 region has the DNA TGTGCCAGCAGCCCCTCCAAAGGCAGGGGGCGGGAAACCACAGATACGCAGTATTTT. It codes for CASSPSKGRGRETTDTQYF.

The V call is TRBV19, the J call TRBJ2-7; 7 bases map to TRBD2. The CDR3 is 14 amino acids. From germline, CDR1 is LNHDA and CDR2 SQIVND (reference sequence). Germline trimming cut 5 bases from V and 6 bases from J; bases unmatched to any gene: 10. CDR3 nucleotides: TGTGCCAGTAGTGCGGGACTAAAGTTAACCGAGCAGTACTTC. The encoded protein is CASSAGLKLTEQYF.

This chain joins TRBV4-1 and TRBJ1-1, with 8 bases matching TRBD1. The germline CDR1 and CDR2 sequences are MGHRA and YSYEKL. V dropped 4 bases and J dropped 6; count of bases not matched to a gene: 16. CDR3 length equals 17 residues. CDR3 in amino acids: CASSRGQGLRIEAEAFF. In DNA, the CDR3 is TGCGCCAGCAGCCGTGGACAGGGTTTAAGGATAGAAGCTGAAGCTTTCTTT.

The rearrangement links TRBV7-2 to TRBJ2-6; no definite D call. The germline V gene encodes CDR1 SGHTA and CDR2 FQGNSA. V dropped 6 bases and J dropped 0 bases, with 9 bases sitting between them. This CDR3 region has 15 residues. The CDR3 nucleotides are TGTGCCAGCAGTCCTAGAATCTCTGGGGCCAACGTCCTGACTTTC. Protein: CASSPRISGANVLTF.

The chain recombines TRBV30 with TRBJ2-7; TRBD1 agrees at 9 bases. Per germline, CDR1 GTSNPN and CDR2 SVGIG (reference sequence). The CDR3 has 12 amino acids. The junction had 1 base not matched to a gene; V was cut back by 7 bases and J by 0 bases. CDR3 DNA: TGTGCCTCGGACAGGGGCTCCTACGAGCAGTACTTC. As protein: CASDRGSYEQYF.